This T cell receptor (beta chain) was sequenced during a study of OX40 agonist ivuxolimab in advanced cancers. Across the study: Ivuxolimab, an antibody that agonizes OX40 (CD134), was administered to the patients. Patients receiving dose escalation had hepatocellular carcinoma, melanoma, renal cell or head and neck cancer.

The CDR3 contains 14 residues. The V gene's germline CDR1 is SGHNT and CDR2 YYREEE (reference sequence). The ends were cut back, 0 bases at V and 7 bases at J, with 14 bases in the middle. The repertoire was sequenced with immunoSEQ multiplex PCR; TCRdb's copy has only in-frame clones and lacks some. In the table there are some 97,000 clones, 90% of which are singletons. Notes on the study in general: Compared with others, partial responders at 0.1-3.0 mg/kg displayed clonal expansion among the lowest. Antigen specificity was not determined for the expanded peripheral T cells.

A note on this clone: Its cognate antigen is unknown.

This receptor was taken from an adult with an advanced solid tumor such as melanoma, head and neck, liver or kidney cancer. The rearrangement joins TRBV5-4 to TRBJ2-7, with D possibly being TRBD1 (6 bases). The source was CD4+ or CD8+ T cells sorted from blood, collected in a trial of the OX40 agonist ivuxolimab. CDR3 coding DNA: TGTGCCAGCAGCTTGGTTTCAGGGGAGAGGGAGCAGTACTTC. Encoded protein: CASSLVSGEREQYF.